This is a list of T cell receptor beta chains from one sample in a study of blood T cell repertoires in COVID-19. Sequencing used immunoSEQ multiplex PCR; TCRdb keeps in-frame clones, though not all of them. This sample has about 150,000 clones, with about 90% found just once. Sequencing was carried out using peripheral blood. The receptors derive from a man older than 75 with acute or convalescent COVID-19. Each CDR3 is given with its conserved first and last residue. The D gene is left open where the match is weak. Not every row has a clone size; where given, it reads once, few, many or a size class.

clone_size,v_call,d_call,j_call,cdr3_aa,cdr3_nt
few,TRBV9,TRBD2,TRBJ2-5,CASSISGGAGETQYF,TGTGCCAGCAGCATAAGCGGGGGGGCCGGAGAGACCCAGTACTTC
.,TRBV5-6,.,TRBJ2-3,CASSLQGWADTQYF,TGTGCCAGCAGCCTCCAGGGGTGGGCAGATACGCAGTATTTT
.,TRBV20-1,.,TRBJ1-5,CSASIPVNSNQPQHF,TGCAGTGCTAGTATCCCGGTAAATAGCAATCAGCCCCAGCATTTT
.,TRBV7-9,.,TRBJ2-1,CASSPGGLHVYNEQFF,TGTGCCAGCAGCCCCGGGGGGCTACATGTCTACAATGAGCAGTTCTTC
.,TRBV20-1,.,TRBJ2-3,CSASHRPASTDTQYF,TGCAGTGCTAGTCACAGGCCGGCTAGCACAGATACGCAGTATTTT
.,TRBV4-1,.,TRBJ1-5,CASSQANDLAGQPQHF,TGCGCCAGCAGCCAAGCTAACGACCTTGCGGGTCAGCCCCAGCATTTT
.,TRBV20-1,TRBD1,TRBJ2-7,CSASQVDRDSYEQYF,TGCAGTGCTAGTCAAGTGGACAGGGACTCCTACGAGCAGTACTTC
.,TRBV5-1,TRBD1,TRBJ2-7,CASSLGQGYDEQYF,TGCGCCAGCAGCTTAGGACAGGGTTACGACGAGCAGTACTTC
.,TRBV11-2,TRBD1,TRBJ1-2,CASSLGAGGTYGYTF,TGTGCCAGCAGCTTAGGGGCAGGGGGTACCTATGGCTACACCTTC
.,TRBV4-2,TRBD2,TRBJ2-3,CASSQDPLIAGGTDTQYF,TGTGCCAGCAGCCAAGATCCCCTGATAGCGGGGGGCACAGATACGCAGTATTTT
.,TRBV28,TRBD2,TRBJ2-7,CASSLGTSGSYEQYF,TGTGCCAGCAGCCTTGGGACTAGCGGGAGTTACGAGCAGTACTTC
.,TRBV4-1,.,TRBJ2-7,CASSHAGREHEQYF,TGCGCCAGCAGCCACGCGGGTAGGGAACACGAGCAGTACTTC
once,TRBV5-1,TRBD1,TRBJ1-1,CASSLGFGTGEAFF,TGCGCCAGCAGCTTGGGGTTCGGGACAGGGGAAGCTTTCTTT
.,TRBV5-8,TRBD2,TRBJ2-2,CASSVGSGWLAGDTGELFF,TGTGCCAGCAGCGTTGGTAGTGGTTGGCTAGCGGGGGACACCGGGGAGCTGTTTTTT
.,TRBV11-2,TRBD2,TRBJ2-5,CASSPGLAGVETQYF,TGTGCCAGCAGCCCGGGACTAGCGGGAGTGGAGACCCAGTACTTC
.,TRBV6-5,TRBD2,TRBJ2-1,CASRTSGSVGNEQFF,TGTGCCAGCAGGACTAGCGGGTCTGTGGGGAATGAGCAGTTCTTC
.,TRBV7-2,.,TRBJ2-2,CASSSAPRGNTGELFF,TGTGCCAGCAGCTCAGCCCCCCGGGGGAACACCGGGGAGCTGTTTTTT
.,TRBV21-1,.,TRBJ2-5,CASSKSEGGMVETQYF,TGTGCCAGCAGCAAATCTGAGGGAGGGATGGTAGAGACCCAGTACTTC
.,TRBV6-1,TRBD1,TRBJ1-6,CASSENRGDSYNSPLHF,TGTGCCAGCAGTGAGAACAGGGGCGACTCCTATAATTCACCCCTCCACTTT
.,TRBV28,.,TRBJ2-7,CASSGRGGSANYEQYF,TGTGCCAGCAGTGGCCGTGGTGGTAGCGCGAACTACGAGCAGTACTTC
.,TRBV27,.,TRBJ1-5,CASSLVGANQPQHF,TGTGCCAGCAGCCTTGTGGGGGCTAATCAGCCCCAGCATTTT
.,TRBV11-2,TRBD1,TRBJ1-2,CASSGDRGHDYGYTF,TGTGCCAGCAGCGGGGACAGGGGACATGACTATGGCTACACCTTC
.,TRBV2,.,TRBJ2-5,CASSAELGAETQYF,TGTGCCAGCAGTGCCGAGCTTGGGGCTGAGACCCAGTACTTC
.,TRBV24-1,TRBD1,TRBJ2-6,CATGDRGLPGGANVLTF,TGTGCCACCGGAGACAGGGGGCTCCCGGGTGGGGCCAACGTCCTGACTTTC
once,TRBV12-5,.,TRBJ1-1,CASGLDSFTEAFF,TGTGCTAGTGGTTTGGACAGTTTCACTGAAGCTTTCTTT
.,TRBV28,.,TRBJ1-2,CASTLDRFGYTF,TGTGCCAGCACCCTCGACAGGTTTGGCTACACCTTC
once,TRBV5-1,.,TRBJ2-1,CASSLAGPQTNEQFF,TGCGCCAGCAGCTTGGCGGGTCCGCAAACCAATGAGCAGTTCTTC
once,TRBV19,.,TRBJ2-1,CASSSSGPLFANEQFF,TGTGCCAGTAGTTCAAGCGGACCCCTTTTTGCGAATGAGCAGTTCTTC
.,TRBV7-2,TRBD1,TRBJ2-3,CASTDRGNTDTQYF,TGTGCCAGCACCGACAGGGGGAACACAGATACGCAGTATTTT
once,TRBV6-4,TRBD1,TRBJ1-1,CASNLGAGQGRSMNTEAFF,TGTGCCAGCAACCTTGGAGCAGGACAGGGACGGAGCATGAACACTGAAGCTTTCTTT
.,TRBV3-1/TRBV3-2,TRBD1,TRBJ2-2,CASRQGAGTGELFF,TGTGCCAGCAGACAGGGGGCGGGAACCGGGGAGCTGTTTTTT
once,TRBV9,.,TRBJ2-1,CASSVGSTLEQFF,TGTGCCAGCAGCGTAGGGTCCACTCTTGAGCAGTTCTTC
.,TRBV28,.,TRBJ1-1,CASSLYRTEAFF,TGTGCCAGCAGTTTATATCGGACAGAAGCTTTCTTT
.,TRBV20-1,.,TRBJ2-1,CSASTTSKQFF,TGCAGTGCTTCAACGACTAGTAAGCAGTTCTTC
.,TRBV6-1,.,TRBJ1-6,CASSERGYNSPLHF,TGTGCCAGCAGTGAAAGGGGGTACAATTCACCCCTCCACTTT
.,TRBV2,.,TRBJ2-5,CASSVGQRYQETQYF,TGTGCCAGCAGTGTTGGACAGAGATACCAAGAGACCCAGTACTTC
.,TRBV4-2,.,TRBJ2-1,CASSQDRSSYNEQFF,TGTGCCAGCAGCCAAGATAGATCCTCCTACAATGAGCAGTTCTTC
.,TRBV6-5,TRBD1,TRBJ1-6,CASSPDRDSPLHF,TGTGCCAGCAGTCCGGACAGGGATTCACCCCTCCACTTT
.,TRBV27,.,TRBJ1-2,CASRTQGNYGYTF,TGTGCCAGCAGGACACAGGGTAACTATGGCTACACCTTC
.,TRBV3-1/TRBV3-2,TRBD2,TRBJ2-7,CASTSAGDEQYF,TGTGCCAGTACGTCAGCGGGGGACGAGCAGTACTTC
.,TRBV7-9,.,TRBJ2-7,CASSLTGEQYF,TGTGCCAGCAGCTTAACCGGGGAACAGTACTTC
.,TRBV5-8,.,TRBJ2-1,CASSLGWLANEQFF,TGTGCCAGCAGCTTGGGGTGGCTAGCGAATGAGCAGTTCTTC
.,TRBV5-1,TRBD1,TRBJ2-2,CASSWDRGRSGELFF,TGCGCCAGCAGCTGGGACAGGGGTCGTTCCGGGGAGCTGTTTTTT
.,TRBV7-6,TRBD1,TRBJ2-7,CASSSRQGPSSYEQYF,TGTGCCAGCAGCTCGAGACAGGGGCCGAGCTCCTACGAGCAGTACTTC
few,TRBV28,TRBD1,TRBJ1-4,CASSPVQGAEKLFF,TGTGCCAGCAGCCCCGTACAGGGGGCGGAAAAACTGTTTTTT
.,TRBV10-1,.,TRBJ2-7,CASSEWRRGPGQYF,TGCGCCAGCAGTGAGTGGCGCAGGGGACCGGGTCAGTACTTC
once,TRBV13,.,TRBJ2-5,CASSLFNQETQYF,TGTGCCAGCAGCTTATTCAACCAAGAGACCCAGTACTTC
.,TRBV28,.,TRBJ1-2,CAAYRGGGHGYTF,TGTGCCGCCTATAGGGGGGGCGGCCATGGCTACACCTTC
.,TRBV19,.,TRBJ1-2,CASSIKRDSGYTF,TGTGCCAGTAGTATTAAGAGGGATAGTGGCTACACCTTC
.,TRBV7-8,.,TRBJ1-6,CASSSKGGSGGLKPLHF,TGTGCCAGCAGCTCCAAGGGAGGGAGCGGGGGTTTGAAACCCCTCCACTTT
.,TRBV30,TRBD1,TRBJ2-5,CAWDTGGAETQYF,TGTGCCTGGGATACAGGGGGCGCGGAGACCCAGTACTTC
.,TRBV5-1,.,TRBJ2-2,CASSSGGGTGELFF,TGCGCCAGCAGCTCAGGAGGTGGGACCGGGGAGCTGTTTTTT
.,TRBV20-1,TRBD1,TRBJ2-1,CSASALGGRGLSSYNEQFF,TGCAGTGCTAGTGCTCTAGGTGGTAGGGGGCTTAGCTCCTACAATGAGCAGTTCTTC
.,TRBV4-1,.,TRBJ1-2,CASSQARGGQGGYGYTF,TGCGCCAGCAGCCAAGCGAGGGGTGGGCAGGGAGGCTATGGCTACACCTTC
.,TRBV5-1,.,TRBJ1-2,CSVLLPADCYGYTF,TGCTCAGTACTCCTCCCGGCGGATTGCTATGGCTACACCTTC
.,TRBV28,.,TRBJ1-4,CASSFKQRGEKLFF,TGTGCCAGCAGTTTCAAGCAACGGGGGGAAAAACTGTTTTTT
.,TRBV18,TRBD1,TRBJ2-3,CASSPGQQSTDTQYF,TGTGCCAGCTCACCGGGACAGCAATCCACAGATACGCAGTATTTT
.,TRBV5-1,TRBD1,TRBJ2-5,CASSWTTGSVETQYF,TGCGCCAGCAGCTGGACGACAGGGAGTGTCGAGACCCAGTACTTC
.,TRBV5-4,TRBD1,TRBJ2-5,CASSGTGGAQTQYF,TGTGCCAGCAGCGGAACAGGGGGCGCACAGACCCAGTACTTC